This is a list of T cell receptor beta chains from one sample in a study of blood T cell repertoires in COVID-19. Here immunoSEQ multiplex PCR was the method, and the copy in TCRdb shows in-frame clones only, minus some. Altogether 200,000 to 250,000 clones are present, about nine tenths being singletons, with the ten largest covering over 1.5%. The sample taken for sequencing was PBMCs or T cells enriched from blood (not recorded which). The receptors derive from a man aged 40-49 years who had recovered from COVID-19. The CDR3 runs from the conserved cysteine through the conserved F or W. The D gene is left open where the match is weak. Expanded clones are given a class, and other clones once, few, many or no size at all.

V gene	J gene	clone size	D gene	CDR3 DNA	CDR3 protein
TRBV29-1	TRBJ2-5	once	TRBD1	TGCAGCGCGGACAGGAGCCAAGAGACCCAGTACTTC	CSADRSQETQYF
TRBV5-1	TRBJ2-2	-	-	TGCGCCAGCAGCTCCGGACAGACGAACACCGGGGAGCTGTTTTTT	CASSSGQTNTGELFF
TRBV20-1	TRBJ2-1	-	TRBD2	TGCAGTGCTAGTCCGTCAGTGACTAGCGGGAGGGCCGCCTACAATGAGCAGTTCTTC	CSASPSVTSGRAAYNEQFF
TRBV4-1	TRBJ1-1	once	-	TGCGCCAGCAGCCCCTACGGGGGGGATACTGAAGCTTTCTTT	CASSPYGGDTEAFF
TRBV3-1/TRBV3-2	TRBJ1-4	few	TRBD1	TGTGCCAGCAGCCAAGGACAGGGAAAAAATGAAAAACTGTTTTTT	CASSQGQGKNEKLFF
TRBV7-2	TRBJ1-1	-	-	TGTGCCAGCAGCTTTAAGGGGTTGAACACTGAAGCTTTCTTT	CASSFKGLNTEAFF
TRBV19	TRBJ1-1	-	-	TGTGCCAGTAGTATACCTCTCCAGGGTGGTACTGAAGCTTTCTTT	CASSIPLQGGTEAFF
TRBV19	TRBJ2-3	-	TRBD2	TGTGCCAGTAGTATAGGCCCTAGCGGAGTCACAGATACGCAGTATTTT	CASSIGPSGVTDTQYF
TRBV19	TRBJ2-1	-	TRBD2	TGTGCCAGTAGTACAGCGGGGGGGCCGTACAATGAGCAGTTCTTC	CASSTAGGPYNEQFF
TRBV4-3	TRBJ1-3	-	-	TGCGCCAGCAGCCCCTCAGACAGGAGCTCTGGAAACACCATATATTTT	CASSPSDRSSGNTIYF
TRBV10-3	TRBJ1-5	-	TRBD1	TGTGCCATCAGCGTCGGGACAGGTAATCAGCCCCAGCATTTT	CAISVGTGNQPQHF
TRBV5-6	TRBJ2-5	-	TRBD1	TGTGCCAGCAGCCCAAACAGGGGCGGGGAGACCCAGTACTTC	CASSPNRGGETQYF
TRBV5-8	TRBJ1-1	-	TRBD1	TGTGCCAGCAGCTTTTTCGGGACAGGGGATGAAGCTTTCTTT	CASSFFGTGDEAFF
TRBV4-2	TRBJ2-7	-	-	TGTGCCAGCAGCCAAGTCGGTGCTTACGAGCAGTACTTC	CASSQVGAYEQYF
TRBV4-3	TRBJ2-7	-	TRBD1	TGCGCCAGCAGCCGAATGACAGGGGGTCCCTACGAGCAGTACTTC	CASSRMTGGPYEQYF
TRBV10-2	TRBJ1-1	-	-	TGCGCCAGCCTGGGAGCGGGGAACACTGAAGCTTTCTTT	CASLGAGNTEAFF
TRBV7-3	TRBJ2-1	-	TRBD2	TGTGCCAGCACCTTAGCGGGGGGGCCAAACAATGAGCAGTTCTTC	CASTLAGGPNNEQFF
TRBV7-2	TRBJ1-3	once	-	TGTGCCAGCAGCCCCGAGTCGCCTGGAAACACCATATATTTT	CASSPESPGNTIYF
TRBV7-3	TRBJ2-2	-	TRBD2	TGTGCCAGCAGCCGTCTCTCGACTAGCGCGAACACCGGGGAGCTGTTTTTT	CASSRLSTSANTGELFF
TRBV6-4	TRBJ2-7	many	-	TGTGCCAGCAGTGACTCGATAAAAGGGGCCTACGAGCAGTACTTC	CASSDSIKGAYEQYF
TRBV11-2	TRBJ2-4	-	TRBD1	TGTGCCAGCAGCCCGGGGACAGGGGGCGCAGCCAAAAACATTCAGTACTTC	CASSPGTGGAAKNIQYF
TRBV5-8	TRBJ2-1	-	-	TGTGCCAGCAGCCAGACTAGACGTGAGCAGTTCTTC	CASSQTRREQFF
TRBV7-9	TRBJ2-1	-	TRBD1	TGTGCCAGCAGCGAGGGGGCACTGAGCTCCTACAATGAGCAGTTCTTC	CASSEGALSSYNEQFF
TRBV7-6	TRBJ1-3	-	-	TGTGCCAGCAGCCCTAAGCATGTCCCCGGGGACTACCGAAACACCATATATTTT	CASSPKHVPGDYRNTIYF
TRBV12-3/TRBV12-4	TRBJ1-2	-	-	TGTGCCAGCACCATCACAATTAACTATGGCTACACCTTC	CASTITINYGYTF
TRBV3-1/TRBV3-2	TRBJ1-2	-	-	TGTGCCAGCAGCCAAGGACAGGCCGGTAACTATGGCTACACCTTC	CASSQGQAGNYGYTF
TRBV28	TRBJ1-1	-	-	TGTGCCAGCAGTCCCCCAGGGAACACTGAAGCTTTCTTT	CASSPPGNTEAFF
TRBV13	TRBJ2-1	-	TRBD2	TGTGCCAGCAGCTTGCCGGCGGGGGGGCCGGGTGAGCAGTTCTTC	CASSLPAGGPGEQFF
TRBV25-1	TRBJ2-7	-	-	TGTGCCAGCAGTGAGCTCGGACAAAAGCAGTACTTC	CASSELGQKQYF